This T cell receptor (beta chain) was retrieved from a study of T cells in Graves' hyperthyroidism and ophthalmopathy. At least ten counts were recorded for this clonotype. Using RNA transcripts as the source, TCR beta CDR3 regions were amplified. TCR CDR3 regions were first amplified by RT-PCR with HTBI primers. TCRdb reprocessed the multiplex PCR reads with MiXCR, giving one entry per CDR3 protein. The data hold fewer than 650,000 distinct CDR3 sequences, with approximately 14% observed a single time. The material sequenced was blood. This clonotype originated in a woman aged 25 to 45 with Graves' hyperthyroidism that later progressed to Graves' ophthalmopathy.

As DNA, the CDR3 is TGTGCCAGCAGTTCCCAACAGGCCCTTTTAGCTTTCTTT. This encodes CASSSQQALLAFF. The chain has TRBV28 and TRBJ1-1; perhaps TRBD1 as D (5 bases). CDR3 length: 13 residues. The germline V and J ends were trimmed by 4 bases and 10 bases, with 16 bases remaining between them. In germline, CDR1 is MDHEN, CDR2 SYDVKM.